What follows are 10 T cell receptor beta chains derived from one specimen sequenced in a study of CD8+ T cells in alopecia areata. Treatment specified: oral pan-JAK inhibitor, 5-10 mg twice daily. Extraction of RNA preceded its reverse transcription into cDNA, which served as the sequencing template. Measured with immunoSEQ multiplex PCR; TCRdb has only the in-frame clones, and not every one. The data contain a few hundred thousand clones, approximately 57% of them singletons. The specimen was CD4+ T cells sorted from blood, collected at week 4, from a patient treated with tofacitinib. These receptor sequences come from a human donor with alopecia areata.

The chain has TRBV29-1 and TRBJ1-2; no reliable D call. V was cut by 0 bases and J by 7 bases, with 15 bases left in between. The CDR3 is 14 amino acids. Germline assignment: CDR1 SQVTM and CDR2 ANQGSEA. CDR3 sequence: CSVEDARAEGGYTF. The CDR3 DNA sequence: TGCAGCGTTGAAGACGCTAGGGCGGAGGGTGGCTACACCTTC.

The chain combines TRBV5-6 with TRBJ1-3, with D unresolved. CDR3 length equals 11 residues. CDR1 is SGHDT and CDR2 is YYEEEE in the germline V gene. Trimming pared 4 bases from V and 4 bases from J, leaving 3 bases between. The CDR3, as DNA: TGTGCCAGCAGCGAAGGAAACACCATATATTTT. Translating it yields CASSEGNTIYF.

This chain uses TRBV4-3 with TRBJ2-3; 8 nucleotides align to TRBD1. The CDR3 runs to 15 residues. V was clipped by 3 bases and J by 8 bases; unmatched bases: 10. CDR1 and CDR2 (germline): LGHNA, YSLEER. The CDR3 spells CASSQEGTGAGTQYF. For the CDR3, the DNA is TGCGCCAGCAGCCAGGAGGGGACAGGCGCAGGTACGCAGTATTTT.

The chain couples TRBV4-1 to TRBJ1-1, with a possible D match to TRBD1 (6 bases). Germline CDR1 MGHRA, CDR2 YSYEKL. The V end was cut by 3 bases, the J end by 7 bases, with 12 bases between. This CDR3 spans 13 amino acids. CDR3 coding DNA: TGCGCCAGCAGCCAGCAGGGGACGAATGAAGCTTTCTTT. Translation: CASSQQGTNEAFF.

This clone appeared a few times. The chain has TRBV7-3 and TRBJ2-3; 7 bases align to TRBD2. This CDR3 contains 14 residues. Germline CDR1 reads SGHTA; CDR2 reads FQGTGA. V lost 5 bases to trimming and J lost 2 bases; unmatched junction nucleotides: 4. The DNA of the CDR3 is TGTGCCAGCAGCCCGGGGGGTCCCACAGATACGCAGTATTTT. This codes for CASSPGGPTDTQYF.

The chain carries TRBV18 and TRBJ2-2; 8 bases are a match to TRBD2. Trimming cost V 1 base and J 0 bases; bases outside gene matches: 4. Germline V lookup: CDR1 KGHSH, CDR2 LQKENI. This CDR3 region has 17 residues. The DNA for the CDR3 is TGTGCCAGCTCACCACGGCCAGCGGGGGCGAACACCGGGGAGCTGTTTTTT. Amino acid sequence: CASSPRPAGANTGELFF.

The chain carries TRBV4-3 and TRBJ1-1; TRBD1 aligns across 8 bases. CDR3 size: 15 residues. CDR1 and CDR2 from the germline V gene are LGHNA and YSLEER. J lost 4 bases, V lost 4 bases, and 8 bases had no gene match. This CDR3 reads CASSPEQGVGTEAFF. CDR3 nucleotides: TGCGCCAGCAGCCCCGAACAGGGGGTGGGCACTGAAGCTTTCTTT.

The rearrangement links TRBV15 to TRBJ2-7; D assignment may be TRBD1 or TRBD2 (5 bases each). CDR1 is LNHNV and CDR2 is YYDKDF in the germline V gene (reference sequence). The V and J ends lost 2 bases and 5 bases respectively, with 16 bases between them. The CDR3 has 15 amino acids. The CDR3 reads CATSRPGKLAHEQYF. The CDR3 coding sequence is TGTGCCACCAGCAGACCAGGGAAGCTAGCCCACGAGCAGTACTTC.

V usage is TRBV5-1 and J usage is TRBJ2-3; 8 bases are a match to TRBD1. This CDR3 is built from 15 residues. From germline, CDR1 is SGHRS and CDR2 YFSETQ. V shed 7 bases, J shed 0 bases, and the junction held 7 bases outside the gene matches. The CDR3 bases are TGCGCCAGCGCAGGGGGCTACTCTAGCACAGATACGCAGTATTTT. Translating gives CASAGGYSSTDTQYF.

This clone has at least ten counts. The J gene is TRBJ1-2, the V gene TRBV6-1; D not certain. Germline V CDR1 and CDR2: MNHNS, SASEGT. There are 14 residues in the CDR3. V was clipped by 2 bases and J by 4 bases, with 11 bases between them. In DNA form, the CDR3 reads TGTGCCAGCAGTGAACAAGGTGGAATCTATGGCTACACCTTC. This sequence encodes CASSEQGGIYGYTF.